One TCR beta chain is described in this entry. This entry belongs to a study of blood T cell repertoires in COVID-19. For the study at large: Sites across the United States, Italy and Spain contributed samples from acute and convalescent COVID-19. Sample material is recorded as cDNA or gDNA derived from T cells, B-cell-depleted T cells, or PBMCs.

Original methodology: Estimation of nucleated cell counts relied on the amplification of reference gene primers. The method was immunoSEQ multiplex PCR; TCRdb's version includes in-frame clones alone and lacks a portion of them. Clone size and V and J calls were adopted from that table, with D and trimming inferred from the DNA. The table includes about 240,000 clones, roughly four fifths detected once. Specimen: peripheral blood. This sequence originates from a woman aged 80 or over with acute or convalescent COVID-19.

In DNA form, the CDR3 reads TGTGCCAGCAGTTTATCGGGGACAGGGGGCATCTATGGCTACACCTTC. Translating it yields CASSLSGTGGIYGYTF. The V gene is TRBV28, the J gene TRBJ1-2; 12 positions agree with TRBD1. CDR1 MDHEN and CDR2 SYDVKM come from the germline V gene. After removal of 1 base from V and 4 bases from J, the junction contained 4 bases not matched to a gene. The CDR3 length is 16 residues.